Following are 32 T cell receptor beta chains from one sample sequenced in a study of blood T cells in healthy people across ages (dated by TCRdb to 2013 to 2016). Libraries were built with 5' RACE. Instrument used: Illumina HiSeq 2500. A second roughly 7 to 11 cycle PCR used a sample-barcoded 5' primer and a J-beta primer mix. The public reads were quality trimmed at Q25 with fastp and then assembled into clones with MiXCR by TCRdb, keeping productive beta chains. Merged by CDR3 protein, the rows form single entries marked with the most common genes and DNA. Present in this sample are some 1,500,000 distinct CDR3 sequences, 42% of which were seen just once. Clones ranked in the top ten supply under 5% of the sample. What was sequenced was blood. The receptors derive from a woman between 18 and 30 years old in good health.

This clonotype was recorded a few times. V gene TRBV14 combines with J gene TRBJ1-4, with D unresolved. V was cut by 4 bases and J by 5 bases, with 14 bases left in between. The CDR3 spans 15 residues. Per the germline V gene, CDR1 is SGHDN and CDR2 is FVKESK. CDR3 in amino acids: CASSPQGLRNEKLFF. The CDR3 DNA follows: TGTGCCAGCAGCCCCCAAGGACTCAGAAATGAAAAACTGTTTTTT.

There are many counts of this clonotype. The chain uses TRBV29-1 and TRBJ2-3; D perhaps matches TRBD1 (6 bases). This CDR3 is 11 amino acids long. The germline CDR1 and CDR2 sequences are SQVTM and ANQGSEA. The ends were cut back, 7 bases at V and 2 bases at J, with 7 bases in the middle. The chain's CDR3 is CSGTDTDTQYF. CDR3 DNA sequence: TGCAGCGGGACAGACACAGATACGCAGTATTTT.

The chain links TRBV3-1 to TRBJ2-5; 7 bases map to TRBD2. The CDR3 is made up of 17 amino acids. Trimming at V came to 1 base and at J to 11 bases, leaving 19 bases not matched to a gene. Germline V gene data show CDR1 as LGHDT and CDR2 as YNNKEL (reference sequence). The CDR3 nucleotides read TGTGCCAGCAGCCAAGGCTCCCTAGCGGCCTCCTACAATGAGCAGTACTTC. Translated, it gives CASSQGSLAASYNEQYF.

This clonotype came up a few times. The rearrangement links TRBV4-2 to TRBJ1-1; tentative D call: TRBD1 (5 bases). The CDR3 sequence is 18 residues long. Germline V gene sequence: CDR1 LGHNA, CDR2 YNFKEQ. Trimming shortened V by 1 base and J by 4 bases, and 22 bases separated the two germline ends. The DNA of the CDR3 is TGTGCCAGCAGCCAAGGAGGAGGGGTCGATAGCGTCAGCACTGAAGCTTTCTTT. Its protein is CASSQGGGVDSVSTEAFF.

The chain links TRBV11-2 to TRBJ2-7; TRBD2 matches 15 bases. V dropped 8 bases and J dropped 7; count of bases not matched to a gene: 9. Germline V CDR1 and CDR2: SGHAT, FQNNGV. The CDR3 is made up of 15 amino acids. The DNA for the CDR3 is TGTGCCAGCCGTCGGACTAGCGGGAGGGCCCATGAGCAGTACTTC. Protein: CASRRTSGRAHEQYF.

This clonotype was seen a handful of times. The V and J genes are TRBV7-2 and TRBJ2-1; D is perhaps TRBD2 (6 bases). V gave up 1 base and J gave up 4 bases, with 23 bases separating them. Germline values: CDR1 SGHTA, CDR2 FQGNSA. CDR3 size: 19 residues. The CDR3: CASSLVSIRGRRAYNEQFF. In DNA, the CDR3 is TGTGCCAGCAGCTTAGTTTCGATACGAGGGAGGCGGGCTTACAATGAGCAGTTCTTC.

The sample holds a few counts of this clonotype. This sequence joins TRBV7-2 and TRBJ2-1, with TRBD2 identical over 7 bases. There are 16 residues in the CDR3. Germline V gene sequence: CDR1 SGHTA, CDR2 FQGNSA. The ends lost 5 bases at V and 5 bases at J; junction bases unmatched: 12. The CDR3 DNA reads as TGTGCCAGCAGCCCAATGTGGGGGGGACGGGACAATGAGCAGTTCTTC. Translation: CASSPMWGGRDNEQFF.

This clonotype was counted a few times. V is TRBV11-2 and J is TRBJ2-7; TRBD2 might be the D (5 bases). Trimming stripped 4 bases from V and 2 bases from J, with 21 bases between. The germline V gene encodes CDR1 SGHAT and CDR2 FQNNGV. The CDR3 spans 17 residues. CDR3 bases: TGTGCCAGCAGCTCCCTCCCGGGTAGCGAATTTACCTACGAGCAGTACTTC. It yields the protein CASSSLPGSEFTYEQYF.

The gene calls are TRBV15 and TRBJ1-3; D ambiguous. The germline gives CDR1 LNHNV, CDR2 YYDKDF (reference sequence). The CDR3 runs to 16 residues. The V end lost 1 base, the J end lost 0 bases, and 10 bases lay between the germline ends. The CDR3 region is CATSRASGFSGNTIYF. For the CDR3, the DNA is TGTGCCACCAGCAGAGCCTCCGGTTTCTCTGGAAACACCATATATTTT.

There are a few counts of this clonotype. The J gene is TRBJ1-1, the V gene TRBV12-3 or TRBV12-4; maybe TRBD1 (5 bases). The CDR3 extends over 13 amino acids. Trimming left V 7 bases short and J 3 bases short, with 12 bases between. The CDR3 sequence is CASTSGGDTEAFF. CDR3 bases: TGTGCCAGCACCTCGGGGGGAGACACTGAAGCTTTCTTT.

The chain uses TRBV6-6 and TRBJ1-6; TRBD1 agrees at 9 bases. The CDR3 loop spans 17 amino acids. V dropped 6 bases and J dropped 7; count of bases not matched to a gene: 13. The germline CDR1 and CDR2 sequences are MNHNY and SVGAGI (reference sequence). CDR3 sequence: CASSPHRGRTLNSPLHF. The CDR3 DNA is TGTGCCAGCAGCCCTCACAGGGGGCGAACTTTAAATTCACCCCTCCACTTT.

V usage is TRBV29-1 and J usage is TRBJ1-5; the D is unclear. This CDR3 has 12 residues. The V and J ends lost 7 bases and 1 base respectively, with 8 bases between them. Per the germline V gene, CDR1 is SQVTM and CDR2 is ANQGSEA. The CDR3 nucleotides are TGCAGCGCCCTTTGGAGCAATCAGCCCCAGCATTTT. Its translation is CSALWSNQPQHF.

This clonotype was detected ten times or more. The chain links TRBV5-1 to TRBJ2-5; the D gene is possibly TRBD2 (7 bases). Trimming took off 2 bases at V and 4 bases at J, with 9 bases between the two ends. The germline V gene encodes CDR1 SGHRS and CDR2 YFSETQ. This CDR3 is built from 13 residues. CDR3 sequence (DNA): TGCGCCAGCAGCTTCGGGGGGCGAGAGACCCAGTACTTC. Residues: CASSFGGRETQYF.

The rearrangement links TRBV7-9 to TRBJ1-5; D ambiguous. The germline V gene has CDR1 SEHNR and CDR2 FQNEAQ (reference sequence). Trimming left V 1 base short and J 1 base short, with 11 bases between. The CDR3 has 16 amino acids. The DNA for the CDR3 is TGTGCCAGCAGCTTAGGTGGGCAGCGAAGCAATCAGCCCCAGCATTTT. This encodes CASSLGGQRSNQPQHF.

The V gene is TRBV7-9, the J gene TRBJ2-5; perhaps TRBD1 as D (5 bases). Germline V lookup: CDR1 SEHNR, CDR2 FQNEAQ (reference sequence). V lost 6 bases, J lost 11 bases, and 22 bases lay in between. This CDR3 contains 14 residues. The CDR3 spells CASRGWKQDNGQYF. DNA of the CDR3: TGTGCCAGCAGAGGCTGGAAACAGGACAATGGGCAGTACTTC. The whole variable domain, remainder taken from reference TRBV7-9 and TRBJ2-5, is DTGVSQNPRHKITKRGQNVTFRCDPISEHNRLYWYRQTLGQGPEFLTYFQNEAQLEKSRLLSDRFSAERPKGSFSTLEIQRTEQGDSAMYLCASRGWKQDNGQYFGPGTRLLVL.

The chain recombines TRBV2 with TRBJ2-1; 8 bases line up with TRBD2. From germline, CDR1 is SNHLY and CDR2 FYNNEI. J was trimmed by 10 bases and V by 0 bases; bases with no gene match: 8. The CDR3 covers 15 residues. CDR3 sequence: CASSEARGDGVEQFF. The CDR3, as DNA: TGTGCCAGCAGTGAAGCGCGGGGGGACGGTGTGGAGCAGTTCTTC.

In DNA form, the CDR3 reads TGTGCCAGCAGTCCAAGGGACAGTTCCTATGGCTACACCTTC. Its translation is CASSPRDSSYGYTF. V gene TRBV27 combines with J gene TRBJ1-2; 7 nucleotides align to TRBD1. V shed 5 bases, J shed 4 bases, and the junction held 7 bases outside the gene matches. Germline-derived CDR1 and CDR2 are MNHEY and SMNVEV (reference sequence). The CDR3 has 14 residues.

Note on this clonotype: The junction departs from germline at one end; a sequencing error may be responsible. The chain employs TRBV15 and TRBJ1-1; D uncertain. Germline V gene sequence: CDR1 LNHNV, CDR2 YYDKDF (reference sequence). The CDR3 is 12 residues long. CDR3 coding DNA: TGTGCCACCAGCAGTGGGTGGACTGGAGCTTTCTTT. This gives the protein CATSSGWTGAFF.

The sample holds a few counts of this clonotype. The V gene is TRBV4-2, the J gene TRBJ2-7, with TRBD2 matching 14 bases. Germline assignment: CDR1 LGHNA and CDR2 YNFKEQ. The CDR3 has 18 residues. Trimming cost V 3 bases and J 1 base; bases outside gene matches: 8. This CDR3 reads CASSQGLAGEDLSYEQYF. The CDR3 nucleotides read TGTGCCAGCAGCCAGGGACTAGCGGGAGAGGACTTATCCTACGAGCAGTACTTC.

The table lists this clonotype with many counts. The V call is TRBV6-6, the J call TRBJ2-1, with 13 bases lining up with TRBD2. J was trimmed by 5 bases and V by 5 bases; bases with no gene match: 3. The CDR3 spans 15 residues. CDR1 and CDR2 from the germline V gene are MNHNY and SVGAGI (reference sequence). CDR3 bases: TGTGCCAGCAGTCGCACTAGCGGGGGGGACAATGAGCAGTTCTTC. Translated: CASSRTSGGDNEQFF.

The rearrangement joins TRBV24-1 to TRBJ2-2, with D possibly matching TRBD1 (6 bases). The CDR3 spans 17 residues. Per the germline V gene, CDR1 is KGHDR and CDR2 is SFDVKD. Trimming left V 7 bases short and J 0 bases short, with 17 bases between. Here the CDR3 DNA reads TGTGCCACCAGCTCCCCAGATCGGACAGCGAACACCGGGGAGCTGTTTTTT. The encoded protein is CATSSPDRTANTGELFF.

This clonotype is a singleton in its sample. CDR3 DNA: TGTGCCAGCAAAGTCCAGGGGAACTATGGCTACACCTTC. This encodes CASKVQGNYGYTF. The V and J genes are TRBV27 and TRBJ1-2, with a possible D match to TRBD1 (6 bases). V was clipped by 7 bases and J by 2 bases, with 11 bases between them. This CDR3 is built from 13 residues. The germline gives CDR1 MNHEY, CDR2 SMNVEV (reference sequence).

This rearrangement joins TRBV14 to TRBJ2-6; D is possibly TRBD1 (6 bases). Germline-derived CDR1 and CDR2 are SGHDN and FVKESK. V was shortened by 0 bases and J by 2 bases, with 11 bases between the two germline ends. The CDR3 is made up of 17 amino acids. The CDR3 bases are TGTGCCAGCAGCCAAGATAAGTACAGGGCTGGGGCCAACGTCCTGACTTTC. Protein product: CASSQDKYRAGANVLTF.

This rearrangement joins TRBV4-1 to TRBJ1-1; D call uncertain. V lost 3 bases and J 2 bases, leaving 16 bases between the germline ends. Germline CDR1 MGHRA, CDR2 YSYEKL. This CDR3 has 16 residues. CDR3 bases: TGCGCCAGCAGCCAGGACCCGAGAGGGATAAACACTGAAGCTTTCTTT. This codes for CASSQDPRGINTEAFF.

J is TRBJ2-7 and V is TRBV6-1; 15 nucleotides agree with TRBD2. CDR1 is MNHNS and CDR2 is SASEGT in the germline V gene. The junction had 15 bases not matched to a gene; V was cut back by 8 bases and J by 7 bases. The CDR3 loop spans 17 amino acids. Written as DNA, the CDR3 is TGTGCCAGCGGACGTCAGGGGACTAGCGGGAGGAGGAGTGAGCAGTACTTC. It codes for CASGRQGTSGRRSEQYF.

This chain links TRBV2 with TRBJ1-1; D not resolved. Per the germline V gene, CDR1 is SNHLY and CDR2 is FYNNEI. The CDR3 is made up of 13 amino acids. The V end lost 6 bases, the J end lost 5 bases, and 13 bases lay between the germline ends. The CDR3 is CASSPSRRTEAFF. DNA for the CDR3: TGTGCCAGCAGCCCATCGCGGAGAACTGAAGCTTTCTTT.

The V gene is TRBV12-5, the J gene TRBJ2-3, with D possibly being TRBD1 (6 bases). This CDR3 is 14 amino acids long. Germline loops: CDR1 LGHNT, CDR2 FRNRAP. Trimming removed 5 bases from V and 2 bases from J, with 11 bases in between. CDR3 amino acids: CASGVGHPTDTQYF. In DNA form, the CDR3 reads TGTGCTAGTGGTGTGGGACACCCCACAGATACGCAGTATTTT.

This clonotype occurred many times. The chain employs TRBV5-1 and TRBJ2-7; either TRBD1 or TRBD2 may fit D (5 bases each). This CDR3 spans 14 amino acids. V shed 0 bases and J shed 1 base, with 8 bases lying between them. Germline lookup yields CDR1 SGHRS and CDR2 YFSETQ. The CDR3 region has the DNA TGCGCCAGCAGCTTGGAATGGGGGTCCTACGAGCAGTACTTC. This codes for CASSLEWGSYEQYF. The entire variable domain, with the rest obtained from reference TRBV5-1 and TRBJ2-7, is as follows: KAGVTQTPRYLIKTRGQQVTLSCSPISGHRSVSWYQQTPGQGLQFLFEYFSETQRNKGNFPGRFSGRQFSNSRSEMNVSTLELGDSALYLCASSLEWGSYEQYFGPGTRLTVT.

The sample holds a few counts of this clonotype. The chain is built from TRBV9 and TRBJ2-3; 8 nucleotides align to TRBD2. The CDR3 is 16 residues long. Germline V gene sequence: CDR1 SGDLS, CDR2 YYNGEE. J was trimmed by 2 bases and V by 3 bases; bases with no gene match: 8. The DNA of the CDR3 is TGTGCCAGCAGCGCACAAGTTAGCGGGGTCACAGATACGCAGTATTTT. It translates to CASSAQVSGVTDTQYF.

This clonotype was recorded many times. V gene TRBV7-9 combines with J gene TRBJ2-7; D not certain. Trimming took 6 bases from V and 0 from J, leaving 12 bases between them. CDR3 length: 14 residues. Germline CDR1 SEHNR, CDR2 FQNEAQ (reference sequence). CDR3 residues: CASSFGQASYEQYF. The CDR3, as DNA: TGTGCCAGCAGTTTCGGTCAGGCCTCCTACGAGCAGTACTTC.

V is TRBV30 and J is TRBJ1-5; tentatively, D is TRBD1 (5 bases). Germline-derived CDR1 and CDR2 are GTSNPN and SVGIG (reference sequence). V was pared by 3 bases and J by 3 bases, with 9 bases between. This CDR3 region has 13 residues. The CDR3 region is CAWSRGVNQPQHF. The CDR3 DNA sequence: TGTGCCTGGAGCCGGGGGGTCAATCAGCCCCAGCATTTT.

This clonotype was recorded a few times. The chain joins TRBV7-2 to TRBJ1-5, with D unresolved. V was pared by 2 bases and J by 6 bases, with 8 bases between. The CDR3 runs to 13 residues. Germline V gene sequence: CDR1 SGHTA, CDR2 FQGNSA. The CDR3 nucleotides are TGTGCCAGCAGCTTAAGCCCCGGTCAGCCCCAGCATTTT. It specifies CASSLSPGQPQHF.